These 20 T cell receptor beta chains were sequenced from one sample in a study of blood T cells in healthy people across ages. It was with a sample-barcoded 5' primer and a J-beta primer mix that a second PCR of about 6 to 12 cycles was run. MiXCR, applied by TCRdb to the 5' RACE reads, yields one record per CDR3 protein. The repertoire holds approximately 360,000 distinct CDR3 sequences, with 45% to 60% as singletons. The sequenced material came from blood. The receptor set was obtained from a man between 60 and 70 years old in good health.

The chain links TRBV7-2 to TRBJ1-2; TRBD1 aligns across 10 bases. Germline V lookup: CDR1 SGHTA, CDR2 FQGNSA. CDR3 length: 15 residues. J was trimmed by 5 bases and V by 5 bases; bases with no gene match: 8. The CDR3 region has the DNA TGTGCCAGCAGCCATTCCCGACAGGGGGCTTATGGCTACACCTTC. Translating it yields CASSHSRQGAYGYTF.

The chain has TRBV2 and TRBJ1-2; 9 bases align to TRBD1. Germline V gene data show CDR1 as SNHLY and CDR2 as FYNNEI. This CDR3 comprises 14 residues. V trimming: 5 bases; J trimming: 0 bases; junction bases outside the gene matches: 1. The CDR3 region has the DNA TGTGCCAGCAGTCGGACAGGGGCTAACTATGGCTACACCTTC. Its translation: CASSRTGANYGYTF. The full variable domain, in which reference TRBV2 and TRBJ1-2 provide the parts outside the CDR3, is EPEVTQTPSHQVTQMGQEVILRCVPISNHLYFYWYRQILGQKVEFLVSFYNNEISEKSEIFDDQFSVERPDGSNFTLKIRSTKLEDSAMYFCASSRTGANYGYTFGSGTRLTVV.

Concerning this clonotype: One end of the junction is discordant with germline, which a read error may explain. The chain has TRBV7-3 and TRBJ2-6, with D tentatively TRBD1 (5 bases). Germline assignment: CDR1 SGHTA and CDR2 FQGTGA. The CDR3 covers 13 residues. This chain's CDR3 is CASSLSGADVLTF. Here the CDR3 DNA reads TGTGCCAGCAGCTTATCTGGGGCCGACGTCCTGACTTTC.

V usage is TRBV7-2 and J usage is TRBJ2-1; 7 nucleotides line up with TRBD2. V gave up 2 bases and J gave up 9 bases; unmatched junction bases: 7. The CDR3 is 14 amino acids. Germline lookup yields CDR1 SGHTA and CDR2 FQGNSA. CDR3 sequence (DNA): TGTGCCAGCAGCTTAAAGAGAGGGGAGGGTGAGCAGTTCTTC. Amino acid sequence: CASSLKRGEGEQFF.

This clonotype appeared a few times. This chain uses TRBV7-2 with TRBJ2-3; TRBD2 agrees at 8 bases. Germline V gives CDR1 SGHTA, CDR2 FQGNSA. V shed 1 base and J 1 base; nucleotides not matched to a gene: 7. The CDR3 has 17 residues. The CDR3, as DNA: TGTGCCAGCAGCTTAGGTGGGGCGGGAGGACGCACAGATACGCAGTATTTT. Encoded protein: CASSLGGAGGRTDTQYF. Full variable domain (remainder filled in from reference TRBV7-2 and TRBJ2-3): GAGVSQSPSNKVTEKGKDVELRCDPISGHTALYWYRQSLGQGLEFLIYFQGNSAPDKSGLPSDRFSAERTGGSVSTLTIQRTQQEDSAVYLCASSLGGAGGRTDTQYFGPGTRLTVL.

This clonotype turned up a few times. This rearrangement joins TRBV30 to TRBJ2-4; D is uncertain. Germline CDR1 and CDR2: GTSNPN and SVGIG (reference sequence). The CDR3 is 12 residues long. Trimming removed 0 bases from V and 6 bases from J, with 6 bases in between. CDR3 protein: CAWSVQINIQYF. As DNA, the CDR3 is TGTGCCTGGAGTGTACAGATAAACATTCAGTACTTC.

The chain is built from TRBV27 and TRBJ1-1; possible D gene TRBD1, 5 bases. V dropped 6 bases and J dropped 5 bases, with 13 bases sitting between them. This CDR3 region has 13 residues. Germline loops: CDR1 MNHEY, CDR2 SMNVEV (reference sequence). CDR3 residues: CASSLSGGTEAFF. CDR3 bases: TGTGCCAGCAGCCTATCCGGGGGTACTGAAGCTTTCTTT.

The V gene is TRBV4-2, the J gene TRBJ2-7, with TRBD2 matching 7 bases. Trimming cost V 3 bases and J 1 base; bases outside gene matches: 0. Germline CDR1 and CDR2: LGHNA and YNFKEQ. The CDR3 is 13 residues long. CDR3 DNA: TGTGCCAGCAGCCAGCGGGAGTCCTACGAGCAGTACTTC. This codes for CASSQRESYEQYF.

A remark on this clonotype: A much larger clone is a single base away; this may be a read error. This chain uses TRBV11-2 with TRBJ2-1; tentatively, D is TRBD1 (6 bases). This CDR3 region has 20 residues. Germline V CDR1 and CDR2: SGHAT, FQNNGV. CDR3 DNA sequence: TGTGCCAGCAGCTTAGTATTGGGGGCTGGCAGCTACAGCTCCTACAATGCGCAGTTCTTC. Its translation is CASSLVLGAGSYSSYNAQFF.

The CDR3 loop is CASRSGGLAKNIQYF. DNA of the CDR3: TGCGCCAGCAGGTCCGGGGGTCTAGCCAAAAACATTCAGTACTTC. The chain is built from TRBV4-1 and TRBJ2-4, with D tentatively TRBD2 (6 bases). Looked up from germline, CDR1 is MGHRA and CDR2 is YSYEKL. The CDR3 is 15 amino acids. Trimming removed 6 bases at V and 0 bases at J, with 12 bases between.

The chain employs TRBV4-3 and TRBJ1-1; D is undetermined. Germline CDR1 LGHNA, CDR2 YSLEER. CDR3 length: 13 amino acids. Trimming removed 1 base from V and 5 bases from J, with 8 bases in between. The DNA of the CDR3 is TGCGCCAGCAGCCAAGGCAGTCAAACTGAAGCTTTCTTT. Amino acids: CASSQGSQTEAFF.

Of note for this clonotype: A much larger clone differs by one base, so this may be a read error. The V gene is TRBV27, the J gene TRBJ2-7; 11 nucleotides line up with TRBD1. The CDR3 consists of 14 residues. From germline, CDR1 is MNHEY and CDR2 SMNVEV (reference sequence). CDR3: CACSSGQGVYEQYF. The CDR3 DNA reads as TGTGCCTGCAGTTCGGGACAGGGGGTCTACGAGCAGTACTTC.

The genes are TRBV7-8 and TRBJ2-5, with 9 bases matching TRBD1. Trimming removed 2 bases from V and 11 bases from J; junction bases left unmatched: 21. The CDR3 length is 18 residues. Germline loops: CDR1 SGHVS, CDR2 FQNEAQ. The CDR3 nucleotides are TGTGCCAGCAGCTTAATTTGGGCGGACAGGGGCGACACCAATGAGCAGTACTTC. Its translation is CASSLIWADRGDTNEQYF.

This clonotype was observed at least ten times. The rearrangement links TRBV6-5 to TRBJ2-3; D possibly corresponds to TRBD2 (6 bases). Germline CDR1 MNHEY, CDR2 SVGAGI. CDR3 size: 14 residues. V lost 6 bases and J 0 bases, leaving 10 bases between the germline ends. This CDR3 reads CASRRDLSTDTQYF. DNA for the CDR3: TGTGCCAGCAGGCGGGACTTAAGCACAGATACGCAGTATTTT.

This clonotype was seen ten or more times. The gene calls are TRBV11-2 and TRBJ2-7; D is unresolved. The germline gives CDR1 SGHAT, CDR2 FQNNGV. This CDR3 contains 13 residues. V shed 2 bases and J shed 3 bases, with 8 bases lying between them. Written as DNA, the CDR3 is TGTGCCAGCAGCTTACGGCTAGTCTACGAGCAGTACTTC. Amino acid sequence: CASSLRLVYEQYF.

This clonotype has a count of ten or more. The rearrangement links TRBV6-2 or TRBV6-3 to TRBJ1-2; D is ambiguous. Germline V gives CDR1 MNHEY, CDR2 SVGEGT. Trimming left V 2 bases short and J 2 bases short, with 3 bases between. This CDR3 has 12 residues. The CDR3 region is CASSYPNYGYTF. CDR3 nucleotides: TGTGCCAGCAGTTACCCGAACTATGGCTACACCTTC.

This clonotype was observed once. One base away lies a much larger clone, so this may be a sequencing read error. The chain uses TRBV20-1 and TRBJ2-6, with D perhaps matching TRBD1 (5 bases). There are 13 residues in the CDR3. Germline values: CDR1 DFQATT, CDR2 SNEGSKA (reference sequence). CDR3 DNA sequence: TGCAGTGCTAGAACCAATGGGGCCAGCGTCCTGACTTTC. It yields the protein CSARTNGASVLTF.

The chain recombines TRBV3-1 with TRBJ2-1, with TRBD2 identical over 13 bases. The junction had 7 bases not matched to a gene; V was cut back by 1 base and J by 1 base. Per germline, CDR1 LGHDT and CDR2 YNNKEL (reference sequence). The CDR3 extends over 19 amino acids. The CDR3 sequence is CASSQGGTSGMGSYNEQFF. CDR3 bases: TGTGCCAGCAGCCAAGGGGGGACTAGCGGGATGGGGTCCTACAATGAGCAGTTCTTC.

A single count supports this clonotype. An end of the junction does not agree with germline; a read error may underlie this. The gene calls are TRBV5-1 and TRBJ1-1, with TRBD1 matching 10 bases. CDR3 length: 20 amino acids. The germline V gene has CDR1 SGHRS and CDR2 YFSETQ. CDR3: CAGSFPTGGPHNALNTEAFF. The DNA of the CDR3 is TGCGCCGGCAGCTTCCCGACAGGGGGCCCACACAACGCCTTGAACACTGAAGCTTTCTTT.

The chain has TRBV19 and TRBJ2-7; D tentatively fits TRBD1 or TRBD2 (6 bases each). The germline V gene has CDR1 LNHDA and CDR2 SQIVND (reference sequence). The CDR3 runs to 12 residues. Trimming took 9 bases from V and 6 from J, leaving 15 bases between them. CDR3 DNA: TGTGCCAGCCAAGGAGGGGGACTCGAGCAGTACTTC. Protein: CASQGGGLEQYF.